These T cell receptor beta chains were read from a single sample in a study of blood T cell repertoires in COVID-19. Measured with immunoSEQ multiplex PCR; TCRdb has only the in-frame clones, and not every one. The sample carries a few hundred thousand clones, approximately 83% recorded once. Source material: peripheral blood. These receptors all stem from a woman aged 70-85 years with acute or convalescent COVID-19. Both conserved end residues are part of each CDR3. Fields, in order: V gene, clone size, J gene, D gene, CDR3 length, CDR3 protein, CDR3 DNA. The D gene is left open where the match is weak. Clone size is shown for a subset of rows, as once, few, many or a class of expanded clone.

v_call: TRBV3-1/TRBV3-2; clone_size: NA; j_call: TRBJ2-5; d_call: TRBD2; cdr3_length: 16; cdr3_aa: CASSPFSRGGRETQYF; cdr3_nt: TGTGCCAGCAGCCCATTCTCGCGGGGGGGCCGAGAGACCCAGTACTTC
v_call: TRBV29-1; clone_size: NA; j_call: TRBJ2-1; d_call: NA; cdr3_length: 17; cdr3_aa: CSAGGGRNPSSYNEQFF; cdr3_nt: TGCAGCGCCGGCGGGGGCCGAAACCCGAGCTCCTACAATGAGCAGTTCTTC
v_call: TRBV2; clone_size: NA; j_call: TRBJ1-5; d_call: TRBD1; cdr3_length: 15; cdr3_aa: CASSVGQGGNQPQHF; cdr3_nt: TGTGCCAGCAGTGTAGGACAGGGTGGCAATCAGCCCCAGCATTTT
v_call: TRBV5-1; clone_size: NA; j_call: TRBJ1-2; d_call: NA; cdr3_length: 14; cdr3_aa: CASSLTVYNYGYTF; cdr3_nt: TGCGCCAGCAGCTTGACAGTCTACAACTATGGCTACACCTTC
v_call: TRBV7-9; clone_size: NA; j_call: TRBJ1-6; d_call: NA; cdr3_length: 17; cdr3_aa: CASSPGTPLKDNSPLHF; cdr3_nt: TGTGCCAGCAGCCCCGGGACACCTCTAAAAGACAATTCACCCCTCCACTTT
v_call: TRBV20-1; clone_size: few; j_call: TRBJ1-5; d_call: NA; cdr3_length: 13; cdr3_aa: CSASSGANQPQHF; cdr3_nt: TGCAGTGCTAGTTCAGGGGCTAATCAGCCCCAGCATTTT
v_call: TRBV5-6; clone_size: NA; j_call: TRBJ2-2; d_call: NA; cdr3_length: 15; cdr3_aa: CASSTLGGGTGELFF; cdr3_nt: TGTGCCAGCAGCACCCTGGGGGGAGGCACCGGGGAGCTGTTTTTT
v_call: TRBV30; clone_size: NA; j_call: TRBJ1-2; d_call: TRBD1; cdr3_length: 16; cdr3_aa: CAWSVGLSGQGAGYTF; cdr3_nt: TGTGCCTGGAGTGTAGGATTATCGGGACAGGGGGCCGGCTACACCTTC
v_call: TRBV4-1; clone_size: NA; j_call: TRBJ1-2; d_call: TRBD1; cdr3_length: 15; cdr3_aa: CASSQGQGLNYGYTF; cdr3_nt: TGCGCCAGCAGCCAGGGACAGGGCCTAAACTATGGCTACACCTTC
v_call: TRBV28; clone_size: NA; j_call: TRBJ1-1; d_call: NA; cdr3_length: 13; cdr3_aa: CASSQLGGTEAFF; cdr3_nt: TGTGCCAGCAGCCAGTTAGGGGGCACTGAAGCTTTCTTT
v_call: TRBV3-1/TRBV3-2; clone_size: once; j_call: TRBJ2-7; d_call: NA; cdr3_length: 15; cdr3_aa: CASSQAPAEPYEQYF; cdr3_nt: TGTGCCAGCAGCCAAGCCCCGGCGGAGCCCTACGAGCAGTACTTC
v_call: TRBV2; clone_size: NA; j_call: TRBJ1-2; d_call: TRBD1; cdr3_length: 15; cdr3_aa: CASSFGTERNYGYTF; cdr3_nt: TGTGCCAGCAGTTTCGGGACAGAGAGGAACTATGGCTACACCTTC
v_call: TRBV3-1/TRBV3-2; clone_size: NA; j_call: TRBJ2-2; d_call: NA; cdr3_length: 14; cdr3_aa: CASSLKGGSAELFF; cdr3_nt: TGTGCCAGCAGCCTCAAGGGAGGCTCGGCGGAGCTGTTTTTT
v_call: TRBV5-4; clone_size: NA; j_call: TRBJ1-4; d_call: NA; cdr3_length: 15; cdr3_aa: CASSLGGATNEKLFF; cdr3_nt: TGTGCCAGCAGTCTAGGGGGGGCAACTAATGAAAAACTGTTTTTT
v_call: TRBV6-5; clone_size: NA; j_call: TRBJ2-4; d_call: NA; cdr3_length: 14; cdr3_aa: CASSRTAGKNIQYF; cdr3_nt: TGTGCCAGCAGTCGGACCGCGGGTAAAAACATTCAGTACTTC
v_call: TRBV7-2; clone_size: NA; j_call: TRBJ2-6; d_call: NA; cdr3_length: 15; cdr3_aa: CASSSASSGANVLTF; cdr3_nt: TGTGCCAGCAGCTCGGCTAGCTCTGGGGCCAACGTCCTGACTTTC
v_call: TRBV19; clone_size: NA; j_call: TRBJ1-5; d_call: TRBD1; cdr3_length: 15; cdr3_aa: CASSIVGGSNQPQHF; cdr3_nt: TGTGCCAGTAGTATAGTAGGGGGCTCGAATCAGCCCCAGCATTTT
v_call: TRBV19; clone_size: NA; j_call: TRBJ1-3; d_call: NA; cdr3_length: 15; cdr3_aa: CASNGFGGIGNTIYF; cdr3_nt: TGTGCCAGTAATGGGTTTGGGGGCATCGGAAACACCATATATTTT
v_call: TRBV5-6; clone_size: NA; j_call: TRBJ1-2; d_call: TRBD1; cdr3_length: 12; cdr3_aa: CASSSGQGGYTF; cdr3_nt: TGTGCCAGCAGCTCGGGACAGGGCGGCTACACCTTC
v_call: TRBV5-6; clone_size: NA; j_call: TRBJ1-6; d_call: NA; cdr3_length: 16; cdr3_aa: CASSFKGEGYNSPLHF; cdr3_nt: TGTGCCAGCAGCTTTAAAGGGGAGGGCTATAATTCACCCCTCCACTTT
v_call: TRBV4-1; clone_size: NA; j_call: TRBJ2-3; d_call: TRBD2; cdr3_length: 16; cdr3_aa: CASSQVLAGITDTQYF; cdr3_nt: TGCGCCAGCAGCCAAGTACTAGCGGGCATCACAGATACGCAGTATTTT
v_call: TRBV10-2; clone_size: few; j_call: TRBJ2-2; d_call: TRBD2; cdr3_length: 16; cdr3_aa: CATLLAGGIRTGELFF; cdr3_nt: TGCGCCACGCTGCTAGCGGGGGGAATTAGAACCGGGGAGCTGTTTTTT